Presented here are 10 T cell receptor beta chains from one specimen sequenced in a study of blood T cell repertoires in COVID-19. TCRdb's table, derived via immunoSEQ multiplex PCR, lists solely in-frame clones and lacks some. The repertoire holds about 160,000 clones, with under 90% as singletons. Sequences were obtained from PBMCs or T cells enriched from blood (not recorded which). The receptors derive from a woman aged 45-59 years who had recovered from COVID-19.

The chain is built from TRBV11-2 and TRBJ2-3; 10 positions match TRBD2. Looked up from germline, CDR1 is SGHAT and CDR2 is FQNNGV. V shed 5 bases, J shed 7 bases, and the junction held 12 bases outside the gene matches. The CDR3 length is 16 residues. CDR3 loop: CASSNGLAVSPNTQYF. The DNA of the CDR3 is TGTGCCAGCAGCAACGGACTAGCGGTGTCCCCGAATACGCAGTATTTT.

The rearrangement uses TRBV19 and TRBJ2-3, with 10 bases aligning to TRBD2. With V trimmed by 4 bases and J by 0 bases, 16 bases remained unmatched. This CDR3 has 20 amino acids. Per germline, CDR1 LNHDA and CDR2 SQIVND (reference sequence). CDR3 sequence (DNA): TGTGCCAGTAGTACCTCTGCACTAGCGGGGCGAAGTACTAGCACAGATACGCAGTATTTT. Protein sequence: CASSTSALAGRSTSTDTQYF.

The chain joins TRBV19 to TRBJ1-5; 8 bases align to TRBD1. The CDR3 extends over 16 amino acids. Trimming removed 9 bases from V and 9 bases from J; junction bases left unmatched: 19. CDR1 and CDR2 (germline): LNHDA, SQIVND (reference sequence). The DNA for the CDR3 is TGTGCCAGAAAGCCCCCCGGACAGGGCGTGATTAGGCCCCAGCATTTT. Amino acids: CARKPPGQGVIRPQHF.

The chain couples TRBV7-3 to TRBJ2-3, with 10 bases aligning to TRBD2. Germline-derived CDR1 and CDR2 are SGHTA and FQGTGA. The CDR3 spans 15 residues. J gave up 4 bases and V 4 bases, and 5 bases lay outside the gene matches. The CDR3 DNA follows: TGTGCCAGCAGCTCTAGCGGGAGTCAGTCAGATACGCAGTATTTT. It yields the protein CASSSSGSQSDTQYF.

The gene calls are TRBV7-9 and TRBJ2-4; D is perhaps TRBD2 (5 bases). The germline V and J ends were trimmed by 5 bases and 3 bases, with 17 bases remaining between them. CDR1 is SEHNR, CDR2 FQNEAQ, per germline (reference sequence). This CDR3 is 16 amino acids long. The DNA of the CDR3 is TGTGCCAGCAGCCTTGGACTGCCTACTGGCAAAAACATTCAGTACTTC. It yields the protein CASSLGLPTGKNIQYF.

V usage is TRBV3-1 (or the pseudogene TRBV3-2) and J usage is TRBJ1-1, with D unclear. V lost 1 base and J 2 bases, leaving 11 bases between the germline ends. CDR3 length equals 15 residues. The germline V gene has CDR1 LGHDT and CDR2 YNNKEL (reference sequence). CDR3 sequence reads: CASSQGLRENTEAFF. DNA of the CDR3: TGTGCCAGCAGCCAAGGGCTGAGGGAAAACACTGAAGCTTTCTTT.

The chain has TRBV7-2 and TRBJ2-3, with TRBD2 matching over 7 bases. The V gene end was trimmed by 3 bases and the J gene end by 6 bases; junction bases not matched to a gene: 9. CDR3 length: 15 amino acids. The V gene's germline CDR1 is SGHTA and CDR2 FQGNSA. The CDR3 protein is CASSFIAGSGDTQYF. In DNA, the CDR3 is TGTGCCAGCAGCTTTATAGCGGGTAGTGGGGATACGCAGTATTTT. Combining the CDR3 with reference TRBV7-2 and TRBJ2-3 gives the whole variable domain GAGVSQSPSNKVTEKGKDVELRCDPISGHTALYWYRQSLGQGLEFLIYFQGNSAPDKSGLPSDRFSAERTGGSVSTLTIQRTQQEDSAVYLCASSFIAGSGDTQYFGPGTRLTVL.

The chain joins TRBV7-9 to TRBJ2-3, with 13 bases fitting TRBD2. In germline, CDR1 is SEHNR, CDR2 FQNEAQ (reference sequence). CDR3 size: 17 residues. Trimming removed 4 bases from V and 5 bases from J; junction bases left unmatched: 9. CDR3 protein: CASSWKPGLAGQDTQYF. The CDR3 region has the DNA TGTGCCAGCAGCTGGAAGCCGGGACTAGCGGGGCAAGATACGCAGTATTTT. The full variable domain, rest sourced from reference TRBV7-9 and TRBJ2-3, is DTGVSQNPRHKITKRGQNVTFRCDPISEHNRLYWYRQTLGQGPEFLTYFQNEAQLEKSRLLSDRFSAERPKGSFSTLEIQRTEQGDSAMYLCASSWKPGLAGQDTQYFGPGTRLTVL.

This clone was recorded a few times. A single base is all that separates this from a far larger clone, so a read error is likely. This chain uses TRBV3-1 (or the pseudogene TRBV3-2) with TRBJ2-5; 7 bases match TRBD2. CDR3 length: 14 residues. The germline CDR1 and CDR2 sequences are LGHDT and YNNKEL (reference sequence). The J segment lost 5 bases and the V segment lost 1 base, leaving 4 bases of the junction unmatched. The CDR3 spells CASSQGWGGETQYF. CDR3 DNA sequence: TGTGCCAGCAGCCAAGGGTGGGGGGGGGAGACCCAGTACTTC.

The chain is built from TRBV4-2 and TRBJ2-1; a possible D gene is TRBD2 (6 bases). V was shortened by 4 bases and J by 0 bases, with 10 bases between the two germline ends. The length of the CDR3 is 15 residues. The germline gives CDR1 LGHNA, CDR2 YNFKEQ. In DNA form, the CDR3 reads TGTGCCAGCAGCCGCGCGGGAAGCTCCTACAATGAGCAGTTCTTC. Residues: CASSRAGSSYNEQFF.